Described below is a single T cell receptor beta chain sequence and its context. It has no known antigen specificity. No quality values exist for individual bases; no much larger clone is one base distant. This sample is part of a study of OX40 agonist ivuxolimab in advanced cancers. In the study overall: The costimulatory receptor OX40 (CD134) was targeted by ivuxolimab, a fully human IgG2 agonistic monoclonal antibody. Intravenous ivuxolimab was administered to patients every 2 weeks at six dose levels: 0.01, 0.1, 0.3, 1.5, 3 and 10 mg/kg. Of the 50 or so patients in dose escalation, about 20 had hepatocellular carcinoma, roughly 15 had melanoma, 9 had renal cell carcinoma and 9 had head and neck cancer. In the dose-escalation cohort, around four fifths of patients were male, and the mean age was roughly 60 years with a range of about 20 to 79. Prior anti-PD-1, anti-PD-L1 or anti-CTLA-4 therapy was permitted, and checkpoint inhibitors had been received by around 39% of dose-escalation patients. Three dose-escalation patients achieved partial responses, one with hepatocellular carcinoma and two with cutaneous melanoma. The point of sequencing TCRbeta in the periphery was to test whether ivuxolimab changed TCR sequence diversity and drove clonal T-cell expansion. The paper covers the monotherapy dose-escalation part of the phase I ivuxolimab trial, which included N ≈ 57 patients. Overall study outcomes, separate from this receptor: Clonal expansion of both CD4+ and CD8+ blood T cells was observed from baseline to week 6 at doses 0.1 to 3.0 mg/kg. In the 0.1-3.0 mg/kg groups, partial responders had among the lowest normalized peripheral clonal expansion, particularly in CD8+ T cells. The antigen specificity of the clonally expanded peripheral T cells was not determined. After ivuxolimab, more expanded clones were found on average in CD8+ T cells than in CD4+ T cells. Low levels of normalized T-cell clonal expansion were also seen in some nonresponding patients.

Trimming accounts for 5 bases at V and 3 bases at J, while the number of junction bases matched to no gene is 8. Taken from cysteine to phenylalanine, the CDR3 has 15 residues. The CDR3 DNA has 45 bases and is translated from base 1. CDR1 SGHVS and CDR2 FQNEAQ are derived from the germline V gene. Patients with autoimmune disease history or receiving systemic immunosuppression were excluded from the trial. Peripheral blood for TCR sequencing was collected from all dose cohorts at baseline, on cycle 4 day 1, and on cycle 7 day 1. The samples were drawn from a first-in-human, open-label, multicenter phase I dose-escalation trial of ivuxolimab. The trial enrolled adults with locally advanced or metastatic head and neck squamous cell, hepatocellular, melanoma or renal cell carcinoma. CD4+ and CD8+ T cells were sorted separately from peripheral blood before TCR sequencing. For sequencing of the TCRbeta CDR3 region, genomic DNA was extracted from the sorted cells. TCRbeta CDR3 regions were sequenced using the immunoSEQ Assay. Held by TCRdb, this immuneACCESS table contains in-frame sequences only and omits some clones. Under half of the omission traces to an unresolved V gene where checked; the cause of the rest is unknown. The sample includes 100,000 to 150,000 clones, with just over 90% observed a single time. The top ten constitute about 0.14% of the sample.

Specimen: CD4+ or CD8+ T cells sorted from blood, collected in a trial of the OX40 agonist ivuxolimab. The receptor's source is an adult with an advanced solid tumor such as melanoma, head and neck, liver or kidney cancer. This chain is built from TRBV7-8 and TRBJ2-7; 9 junctional bases match TRBD1. In nucleotide form, the sequence is TGTGCCAGCAGCCGTATCCTGGGACAGGGCTACGAGCAGTACTTC. This encodes CASSRILGQGYEQYF.